Listed below are T cell receptor beta chains from one sample, sequenced in a study of Tregs in tolerant kidney transplant recipients. This table comes from immunoSEQ multiplex PCR, and its TCRdb copy is limited to in-frame clones, with some not included. The profile covers around 230,000 clones, with more than 65% appearing a single time and less than 0.75% taken by the ten largest. Sequenced material: CD4+ T cells from blood. Receptors originate from a human donor in good health. The CDR3 runs from the conserved cysteine through the conserved F or W. The D gene is left open where the match is weak. Where a row states a size, it is once, few, many or the class of an expanded clone; other rows omit it.

TGTGCCAGCAGCCCCAAATCGACAGGGGGCGGTCAAGAGACCCAGTACTTC	CASSPKSTGGGQETQYF	TRBJ2-5	-	TRBD1	TRBV7-9
TGTGCCAGCAGTCCTGGTGGGGGCGGGGAAGAGACCCAGTACTTC	CASSPGGGGEETQYF	TRBJ2-5	-	-	TRBV6-5
TGTGCCAGTAGCCTAGAGGGGTACTATGGCTACACCTTC	CASSLEGYYGYTF	TRBJ1-2	-	-	TRBV19
TGCGCCAGCCTCCAAGCGGGAACCTACAATGAGCAGTTCTTC	CASLQAGTYNEQFF	TRBJ2-1	-	TRBD2	TRBV10-2
TGTGCCAGCAGTGAAGCCGGTGGACAGCTCTACGAGCAGTACTTC	CASSEAGGQLYEQYF	TRBJ2-7	once	-	TRBV6-1
TGCGCCAGCAGCAGAGAGCACACCCCTGATCCCATTCAGTACTTC	CASSREHTPDPIQYF	TRBJ2-4	-	-	TRBV5-1
TGTGCCAGCAGCCAAGATCAGAGCACAGATACGCAGTATTTT	CASSQDQSTDTQYF	TRBJ2-3	-	-	TRBV14
TGTGCCAGCAGCTTAGCGGCAGGGTTGGTTCCTGAAGCTTTCTTT	CASSLAAGLVPEAFF	TRBJ1-1	-	-	TRBV7-9
TGTGCCAGCTCACCACTTGCCCCTCAAGAGACCCAGTACTTC	CASSPLAPQETQYF	TRBJ2-5	-	-	TRBV18
TGTGCCAGCAGTAGACAGGGGATAAGTGAAAAACTGTTTTTT	CASSRQGISEKLFF	TRBJ1-4	-	TRBD1	TRBV2
TGTGCCAGCAGCCCGTTCAGGAACACCGGGGAGCTGTTTTTT	CASSPFRNTGELFF	TRBJ2-2	-	-	TRBV7-2
TGCGCCAGCAGTTTTTCAGCGGGGGCGGAGACCCAGTACTTC	CASSFSAGAETQYF	TRBJ2-5	-	TRBD2	TRBV5-1
TGTGCCAGCAGCTTAGGGGCGGGAGGGGCCACAGATACGCAGTATTTT	CASSLGAGGATDTQYF	TRBJ2-3	-	TRBD2	TRBV13
TGCGCCAGCAGCTTGGATCGGGGTTCTAGCACAGATACGCAGTATTTT	CASSLDRGSSTDTQYF	TRBJ2-3	-	-	TRBV5-1
TGTGCCAGCAGCCGGAACAGGGCCAGCTCCTATAATTCACCCCTCCACTTT	CASSRNRASSYNSPLHF	TRBJ1-6	few	-	TRBV4-2
TGTGCCTCCGGCCGTGGAAGCTCCTACAATGAGCAGTTCTTC	CASGRGSSYNEQFF	TRBJ2-1	-	-	TRBV30
TGTGCCAGCAGCATCATGGACAGGGGCTATGGCTACACCTTC	CASSIMDRGYGYTF	TRBJ1-2	-	TRBD1	TRBV7-8
TGTGCCAGCAGTTCCGCAACTAATCAGCCCCAGCATTTT	CASSSATNQPQHF	TRBJ1-5	-	-	TRBV27